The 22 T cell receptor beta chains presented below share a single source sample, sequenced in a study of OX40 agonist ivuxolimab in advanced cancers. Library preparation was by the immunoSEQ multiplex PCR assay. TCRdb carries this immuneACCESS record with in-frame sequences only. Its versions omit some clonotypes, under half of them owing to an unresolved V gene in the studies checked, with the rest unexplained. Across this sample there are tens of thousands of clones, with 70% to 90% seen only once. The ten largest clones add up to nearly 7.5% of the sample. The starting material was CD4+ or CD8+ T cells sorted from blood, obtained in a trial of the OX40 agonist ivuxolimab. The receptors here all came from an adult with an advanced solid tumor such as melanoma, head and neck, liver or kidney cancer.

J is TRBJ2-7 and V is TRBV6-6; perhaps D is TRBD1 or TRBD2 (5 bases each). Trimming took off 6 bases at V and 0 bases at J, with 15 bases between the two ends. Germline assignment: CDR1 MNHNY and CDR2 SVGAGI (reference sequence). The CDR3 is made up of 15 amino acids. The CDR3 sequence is CASSHSGTFSYEQYF. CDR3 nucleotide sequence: TGTGCCAGCAGCCATTCCGGGACGTTCTCCTACGAGCAGTACTTC.

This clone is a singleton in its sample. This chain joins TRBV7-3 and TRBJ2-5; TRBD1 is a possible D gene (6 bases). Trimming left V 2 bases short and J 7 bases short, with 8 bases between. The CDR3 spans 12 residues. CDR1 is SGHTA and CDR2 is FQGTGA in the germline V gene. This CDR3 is CASSLLGGTQYF. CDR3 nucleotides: TGTGCCAGCAGCTTACTAGGGGGGACCCAGTACTTC.

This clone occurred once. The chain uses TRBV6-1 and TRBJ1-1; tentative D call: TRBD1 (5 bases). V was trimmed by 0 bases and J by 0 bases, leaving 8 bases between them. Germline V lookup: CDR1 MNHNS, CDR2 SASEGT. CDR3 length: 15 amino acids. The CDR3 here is CASSEATAMNTEAFF. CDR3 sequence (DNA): TGTGCCAGCAGTGAAGCGACAGCTATGAACACTGAAGCTTTCTTT.

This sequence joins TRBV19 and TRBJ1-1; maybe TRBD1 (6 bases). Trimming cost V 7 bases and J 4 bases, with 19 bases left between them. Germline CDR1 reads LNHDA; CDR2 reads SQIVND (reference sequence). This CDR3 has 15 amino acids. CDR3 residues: CASTKWAEGVTEAFF. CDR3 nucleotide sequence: TGTGCCAGTACCAAATGGGCGGAGGGGGTCACTGAAGCTTTCTTT.

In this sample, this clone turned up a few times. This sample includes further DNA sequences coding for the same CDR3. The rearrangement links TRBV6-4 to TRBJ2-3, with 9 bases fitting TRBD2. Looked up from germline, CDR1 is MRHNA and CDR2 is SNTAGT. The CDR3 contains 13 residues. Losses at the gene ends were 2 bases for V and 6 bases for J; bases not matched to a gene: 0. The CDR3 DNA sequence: TGTGCCAGCAGTGACAGCGGGAGGGATACGCAGTATTTT. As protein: CASSDSGRDTQYF.

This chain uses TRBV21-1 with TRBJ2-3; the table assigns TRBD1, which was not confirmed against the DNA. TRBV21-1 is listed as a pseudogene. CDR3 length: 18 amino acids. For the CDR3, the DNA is TGTGCCAGCAGCAATGCTACCGGGACAGAGTTCCTCACAGATACGCAGTATTTT. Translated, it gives CASSNATGTEFLTDTQYF.

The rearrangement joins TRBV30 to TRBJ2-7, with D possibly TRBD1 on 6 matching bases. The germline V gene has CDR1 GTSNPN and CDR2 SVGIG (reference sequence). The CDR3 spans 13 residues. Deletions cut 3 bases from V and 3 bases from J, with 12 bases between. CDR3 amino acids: CAWSRDTGYEQYF. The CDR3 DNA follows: TGTGCCTGGAGCCGGGACACTGGCTACGAGCAGTACTTC.

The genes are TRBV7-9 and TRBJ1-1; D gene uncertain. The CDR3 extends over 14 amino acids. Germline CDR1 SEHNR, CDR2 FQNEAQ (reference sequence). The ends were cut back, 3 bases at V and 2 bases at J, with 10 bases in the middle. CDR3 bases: TGTGCCAGCAGCTTTAGCCAGTTTAACACTGAAGCTTTCTTT. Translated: CASSFSQFNTEAFF.

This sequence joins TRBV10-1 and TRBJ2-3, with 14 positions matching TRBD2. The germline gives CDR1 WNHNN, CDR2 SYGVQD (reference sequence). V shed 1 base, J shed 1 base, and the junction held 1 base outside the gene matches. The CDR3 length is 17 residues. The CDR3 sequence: CASSELGLAGGTDTQYF. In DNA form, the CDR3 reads TGCGCCAGCAGTGAGTTGGGACTAGCGGGAGGCACAGATACGCAGTATTTT.

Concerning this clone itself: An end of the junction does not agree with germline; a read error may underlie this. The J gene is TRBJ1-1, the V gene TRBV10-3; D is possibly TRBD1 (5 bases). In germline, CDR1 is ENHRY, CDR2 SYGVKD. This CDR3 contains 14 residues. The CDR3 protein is CASSYGGVNTEAFF. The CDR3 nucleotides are TGTGCCAGCAGTTACGGGGGAGTGAACACTGAAGCTTTCTTT.

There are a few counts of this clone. The CDR3 here is CASSPTGSNQPQHF. The CDR3 DNA sequence: TGTGCCAGCAGTCCTACAGGGAGCAATCAGCCCCAGCATTTT. V is TRBV28 and J is TRBJ1-5; possible D gene TRBD1, 6 bases. Germline V gene sequence: CDR1 MDHEN, CDR2 SYDVKM. V gave up 5 bases and J gave up 1 base, with 9 bases separating them. CDR3 length equals 14 residues.

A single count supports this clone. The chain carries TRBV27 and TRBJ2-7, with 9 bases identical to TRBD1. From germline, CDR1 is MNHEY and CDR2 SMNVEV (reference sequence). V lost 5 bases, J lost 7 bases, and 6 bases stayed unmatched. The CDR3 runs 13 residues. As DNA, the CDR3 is TGTGCCAGCAGTGAGGGGACAGGGCATGAGCAGTACTTC. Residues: CASSEGTGHEQYF.

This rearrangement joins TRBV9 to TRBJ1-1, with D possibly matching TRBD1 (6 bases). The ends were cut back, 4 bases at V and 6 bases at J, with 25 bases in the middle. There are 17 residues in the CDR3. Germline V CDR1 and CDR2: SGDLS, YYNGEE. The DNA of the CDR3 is TGTGCCAGCAGCCTCATCAAGGCCAACGAAGGGGGAGCTGAAGCTTTCTTT. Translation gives CASSLIKANEGGAEAFF.

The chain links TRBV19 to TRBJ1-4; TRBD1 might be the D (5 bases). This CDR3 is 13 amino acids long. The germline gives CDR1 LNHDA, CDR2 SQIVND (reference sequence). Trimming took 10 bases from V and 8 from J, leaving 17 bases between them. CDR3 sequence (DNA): TGTGCCACCGCGGGGGTCTCAAGGGAAAAACTGTTTTTT. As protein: CATAGVSREKLFF.

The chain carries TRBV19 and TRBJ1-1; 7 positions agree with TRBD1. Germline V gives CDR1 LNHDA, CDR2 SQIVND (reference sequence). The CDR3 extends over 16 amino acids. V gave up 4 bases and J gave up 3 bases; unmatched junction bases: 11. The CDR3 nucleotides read TGTGCCAGTAGTACCTCGTACAGGGGTCCGTACACTGAAGCTTTCTTT. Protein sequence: CASSTSYRGPYTEAFF. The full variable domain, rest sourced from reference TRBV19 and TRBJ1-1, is DGGITQSPKYLFRKEGQNVTLSCEQNLNHDAMYWYRQDPGQGLRLIYYSQIVNDFQKGDIAEGYSVSREKKESFPLTVTSAQKNPTAFYLCASSTSYRGPYTEAFFGQGTRLTVV.

CDR3 region: CASSVDPGTTDTQYF. The CDR3 region has the DNA TGTGCCAGCAGCGTAGATCCCGGGACAACAGATACGCAGTATTTT. V usage is TRBV9 and J usage is TRBJ2-3, with D maybe TRBD1 (6 bases). Germline V CDR1 and CDR2: SGDLS, YYNGEE. The CDR3 totals 15 residues. The V gene lost 0 bases and the J gene lost 3 bases, with 11 bases spanning the gap.

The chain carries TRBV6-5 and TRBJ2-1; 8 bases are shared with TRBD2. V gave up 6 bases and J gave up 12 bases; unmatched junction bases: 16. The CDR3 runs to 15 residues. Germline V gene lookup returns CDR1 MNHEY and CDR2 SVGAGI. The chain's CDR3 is CASSSDRSPGTRQFF. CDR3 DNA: TGTGCCAGCAGCTCCGATCGCTCACCCGGGACTAGGCAGTTCTTC.

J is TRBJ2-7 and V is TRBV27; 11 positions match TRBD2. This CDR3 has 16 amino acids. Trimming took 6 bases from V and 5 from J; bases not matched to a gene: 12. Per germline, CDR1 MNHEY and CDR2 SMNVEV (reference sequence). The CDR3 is CASSQLAGVASDEQYF. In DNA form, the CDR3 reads TGTGCCAGCAGCCAACTAGCGGGAGTGGCTTCGGACGAGCAGTACTTC.

The CDR3: CASSDSPGPTGTEAFF. In nucleotides, the CDR3 is TGTGCCAGCAGTGACTCCCCGGGCCCAACCGGCACTGAAGCTTTCTTT. The V call is TRBV6-4, the J call TRBJ1-1; D is uncertain. In germline, CDR1 is MRHNA, CDR2 SNTAGT. The CDR3 contains 16 residues. The ends were cut back, 0 bases at V and 4 bases at J, with 15 bases in the middle.

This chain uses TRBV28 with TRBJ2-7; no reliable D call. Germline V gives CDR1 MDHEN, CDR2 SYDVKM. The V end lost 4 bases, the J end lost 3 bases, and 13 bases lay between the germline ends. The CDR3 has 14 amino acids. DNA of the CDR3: TGTGCCAGCAGTTCCTGGTCATCGGGCTACGAGCAGTACTTC. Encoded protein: CASSSWSSGYEQYF.

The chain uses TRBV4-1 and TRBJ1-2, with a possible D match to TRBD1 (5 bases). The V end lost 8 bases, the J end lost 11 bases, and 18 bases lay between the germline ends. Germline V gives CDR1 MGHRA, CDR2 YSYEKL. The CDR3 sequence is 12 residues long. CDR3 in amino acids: CASLLDSGKYTF. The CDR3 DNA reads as TGCGCCAGCCTTCTTGACAGCGGAAAATACACCTTC.

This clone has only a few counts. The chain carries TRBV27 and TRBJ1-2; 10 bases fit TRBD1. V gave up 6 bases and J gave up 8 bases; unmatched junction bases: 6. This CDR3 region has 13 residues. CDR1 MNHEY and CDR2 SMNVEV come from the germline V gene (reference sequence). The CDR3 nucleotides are TGTGCCAGCAGCCGACAGGGGGCGGAGGGCTACACCTTC. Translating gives CASSRQGAEGYTF.